These 24 T cell receptor beta chains were sequenced from one sample in a study of cytomegalovirus exposure and HLA in healthy donors. With 60 Vbeta and 13 Jbeta primers, the PCR was carried out. Some clones are missing from TCRdb's copy, which holds only in-frame ones; the method was immunoSEQ multiplex PCR. Seen here are roughly 200,000 clones, over 60% observed once, and the top ten hold approximately 2%. The sample was PBMCs. All receptors derive from a woman between 25 and 40 years old in good health and CMV-seropositive.

The chain couples TRBV5-4 to TRBJ1-1; 10 positions agree with TRBD1. V dropped 2 bases and J dropped 7; count of bases not matched to a gene: 5. Germline V CDR1 and CDR2: SGHNT, YYREEE (reference sequence). CDR3 length equals 14 residues. The DNA of the CDR3 is TGTGCCAGCAGCTTACTCGACAGGGGGCTTGAAGCTTTCTTT. Its translation is CASSLLDRGLEAFF.

The genes are TRBV28 and TRBJ2-2; possible D gene TRBD2, 6 bases. This CDR3 spans 16 amino acids. The germline CDR1 and CDR2 sequences are MDHEN and SYDVKM. V was cut by 6 bases and J by 6 bases, with 20 bases left in between. The CDR3 DNA is TGTGCCAGCAGGAGGAACGGGAGTCCGGTTTCCGGGGAGCTGTTTTTT. Translated: CASRRNGSPVSGELFF.

This clone came up once. The J gene is TRBJ2-1, the V gene TRBV6-1; unclear D gene. CDR1 is MNHNS and CDR2 is SASEGT in the germline V gene. This CDR3 spans 14 amino acids. The V end lost 7 bases, the J end lost 0 bases, and 10 bases lay between the germline ends. In DNA, the CDR3 is TGTGCCAGCATGGGCCGTAGCTCCTACAATGAGCAGTTCTTC. This codes for CASMGRSSYNEQFF.

The chain has TRBV7-2 and TRBJ2-7; 8 nucleotides line up with TRBD1. CDR3 length: 13 amino acids. CDR1 and CDR2 (germline): SGHTA, FQGNSA. The V gene end was trimmed by 6 bases and the J gene end by 3 bases; junction bases not matched to a gene: 4. CDR3 sequence: CASRVDRGYEQYF. In DNA form, the CDR3 reads TGTGCCAGCAGAGTCGACAGGGGCTACGAGCAGTACTTC.

The rearrangement links TRBV25-1 to TRBJ2-2, with TRBD2 as a possible D gene (6 bases). Trimming took 6 bases from V and 7 from J, leaving 15 bases between them. This CDR3 spans 14 amino acids. Germline V lookup: CDR1 MGHDK, CDR2 SYGVNS. DNA for the CDR3: TGTGCCAGCAGCACTTCGCGGGGCGGCGGGGAGCTGTTTTTT. This translates into CASSTSRGGGELFF.

This clone was seen only a few times. The chain joins TRBV2 to TRBJ1-5, with 12 bases identical to TRBD1. V lost 5 bases and J lost 6; bases outside the gene matches: 5. Germline V lookup: CDR1 SNHLY, CDR2 FYNNEI. The CDR3 is made up of 15 amino acids. CDR3 DNA sequence: TGTGCCAGCAGTCCCGGGACAGGGGGCTTTCAGCCCCAGCATTTT. Its protein is CASSPGTGGFQPQHF.

CDR3 in amino acids: CASSHGQNTEAFF. CDR3 DNA sequence: TGTGCCAGCAGCCATGGACAGAACACTGAAGCTTTCTTT. The chain links TRBV5-4 to TRBJ1-1; TRBD1 is a possible D gene (5 bases). The CDR3 contains 13 residues. Germline loops: CDR1 SGHNT, CDR2 YYREEE (reference sequence). V lost 4 bases and J 1 base, leaving 8 bases between the germline ends.

The V call is TRBV20-1, the J call TRBJ2-5; possible D gene TRBD1, 5 bases. Germline lookup yields CDR1 DFQATT and CDR2 SNEGSKA (reference sequence). CDR3 length equals 11 residues. V shed 8 bases and J shed 5 bases, with 12 bases lying between them. CDR3 sequence reads: CSRQLGETQYF. The CDR3, as DNA: TGCAGTAGACAGTTAGGGGAGACCCAGTACTTC.

This chain uses TRBV29-1 with TRBJ2-1; TRBD2 might be the D (6 bases). Germline loops: CDR1 SQVTM, CDR2 ANQGSEA. V was clipped by 7 bases and J by 9 bases, with 19 bases between them. This CDR3 contains 13 residues. CDR3: CSGGTSAEGEQFF. The CDR3 nucleotides are TGCAGCGGGGGGACCTCCGCGGAGGGTGAGCAGTTCTTC.

The chain is built from TRBV5-6 and TRBJ2-3; 7 bases fit TRBD2. Germline loops: CDR1 SGHDT, CDR2 YYEEEE. CDR3 size: 14 residues. V trimming: 2 bases; J trimming: 3 bases; junction bases outside the gene matches: 3. The CDR3 DNA reads TGTGCCAGCAGCTTATACGGGAGGACAGATACGCAGTATTTT. This translates into CASSLYGRTDTQYF.

The chain combines TRBV4-3 with TRBJ2-6; D perhaps matches TRBD2 (6 bases). The V and J ends lost 2 bases and 4 bases respectively, with 15 bases between them. The length of the CDR3 is 17 residues. Germline values: CDR1 LGHNA, CDR2 YSLEER. CDR3 in amino acids: CASSQRTWEEGANVLTF. The CDR3 region has the DNA TGCGCCAGCAGCCAACGGACTTGGGAGGAGGGGGCCAACGTCCTGACTTTC.

The chain links TRBV5-4 to TRBJ2-1; 10 bases agree with TRBD1. Trimming took 3 bases from V and 1 from J; bases not matched to a gene: 4. The CDR3 length is 16 residues. CDR1 and CDR2 from the germline V gene are SGHNT and YYREEE (reference sequence). CDR3 nucleotide sequence: TGTGCCAGCAGCTGGGGGGGACAGGGGTCCTACAATGAGCAGTTCTTC. It specifies CASSWGGQGSYNEQFF.

This sequence joins TRBV27 and TRBJ2-1; TRBD1 agrees at 9 bases. The CDR3 runs to 15 residues. Germline CDR1 reads MNHEY; CDR2 reads SMNVEV (reference sequence). Trimming cost V 5 bases and J 2 bases; bases outside gene matches: 4. The chain's CDR3 is CASSTGTGPYNEQFF. DNA for the CDR3: TGTGCCAGCAGTACCGGGACAGGGCCCTACAATGAGCAGTTCTTC.

CDR3 sequence reads: CASSLIWVSRENTGELFF. CDR3 sequence (DNA): TGTGCCAGCAGCTTAATTTGGGTCTCTAGAGAGAACACCGGGGAGCTGTTTTTT. The rearrangement uses TRBV7-3 and TRBJ2-2; no definite D call. V lost 1 base to trimming and J lost 1 base, with 16 bases between them. The CDR3 runs 18 residues. Germline V CDR1 and CDR2: SGHTA, FQGTGA. The full variable domain, its missing parts supplied by reference TRBV7-3 and TRBJ2-2, is GAGVSQTPSNKVTEKGKYVELRCDPISGHTALYWYRQSLGQGPEFLIYFQGTGAADDSGLPNDRFFAVRPEGSVSTLKIQRTERGDSAVYLCASSLIWVSRENTGELFFGEGSRLTVL.

This clone was detected only a few times. J is TRBJ1-6 and V is TRBV6-5, with D possibly matching TRBD1 (6 bases). The CDR3 extends over 16 amino acids. Trimming left V 4 bases short and J 9 bases short, with 19 bases between. Germline V CDR1 and CDR2: MNHEY, SVGAGI. The CDR3 reads CASSLLGSGVGSPLHF. Written as DNA, the CDR3 is TGTGCCAGCAGTTTACTCGGATCAGGGGTAGGTTCACCCCTCCACTTT.

This chain joins TRBV9 and TRBJ1-1, with D unresolved. The CDR3 spans 18 residues. Per the germline V gene, CDR1 is SGDLS and CDR2 is YYNGEE. Trimming shortened V by 3 bases and J by 1 base, and 22 bases separated the two germline ends. This CDR3 reads CASSEIVGGRPRNTEAFF. CDR3 in DNA: TGTGCCAGCAGCGAAATCGTAGGCGGTCGCCCAAGGAACACTGAAGCTTTCTTT.

The gene calls are TRBV30 and TRBJ2-7; TRBD1 aligns across 9 bases. V shed 0 bases and J 3 bases; nucleotides not matched to a gene: 3. Germline CDR1 is GTSNPN and CDR2 is SVGIG (reference sequence). The length of the CDR3 is 14 residues. CDR3: CAWSVGTGLYEQYF. CDR3 DNA sequence: TGTGCCTGGAGTGTTGGGACAGGGCTCTACGAGCAGTACTTC.

This clone was found a few times. V gene TRBV2 combines with J gene TRBJ2-3; 10 bases are shared with TRBD1. In germline, CDR1 is SNHLY, CDR2 FYNNEI. Trimming cost V 6 bases and J 5 bases; bases outside gene matches: 14. This CDR3 contains 17 residues. As DNA, the CDR3 is TGTGCCAGCAGCCGACTGACCGGGACAGGGGCTCGAGATACGCAGTATTTT. The encoded protein is CASSRLTGTGARDTQYF.

The chain joins TRBV4-1 to TRBJ2-5, with 8 bases that match TRBD1. Germline V gene lookup returns CDR1 MGHRA and CDR2 YSYEKL. V was pared by 4 bases and J by 5 bases, with 12 bases of the junction left unmatched. This CDR3 contains 16 residues. CDR3 protein: CASSLSEGQGWETQYF. Written as DNA, the CDR3 is TGCGCCAGCAGCCTATCGGAAGGACAGGGATGGGAGACCCAGTACTTC.

This clone was picked up a small number of times. The CDR3 is CASSLEHSNQPQHF. The CDR3 DNA reads TGTGCCAGCTCACTGGAGCATAGCAATCAGCCCCAGCATTTT. The rearrangement joins TRBV18 to TRBJ1-5; D gene ambiguous. V lost 4 bases and J lost 0, with 7 bases in between. Germline CDR1 reads KGHSH; CDR2 reads LQKENI. The CDR3 is 14 residues long.

This clone was seen a handful of times. Here the CDR3 DNA reads TGTGCCATCAGGACAGGTCCCTACAATGAGCAGTTCTTC. Translated: CAIRTGPYNEQFF. This chain connects TRBV2 to TRBJ2-1; 7 nucleotides align to TRBD1. From germline, CDR1 is SNHLY and CDR2 FYNNEI. The V segment lost 10 bases and the J segment 2 bases; nucleotides outside the gene matches: 5. The CDR3 consists of 13 residues.

The rearrangement uses TRBV29-1 and TRBJ2-1, with a tentative D call TRBD2 (5 bases). The CDR3 runs to 13 residues. CDR1 SQVTM and CDR2 ANQGSEA come from the germline V gene. V was cut by 3 bases and J by 0 bases, with 6 bases left in between. In nucleotides, the CDR3 is TGCAGCGTTGAGGAGGACTCCTACAATGAGCAGTTCTTC. Translation gives CSVEEDSYNEQFF.

The rearrangement links TRBV27 to TRBJ1-1; D ambiguous. V gave up 0 bases and J gave up 1 base, with 15 bases separating them. The CDR3 is 17 amino acids. The germline gives CDR1 MNHEY, CDR2 SMNVEV (reference sequence). This CDR3 reads CASSLSWQAGRNTEAFF. The CDR3 coding sequence is TGTGCCAGCAGTTTATCTTGGCAGGCGGGTCGGAACACTGAAGCTTTCTTT.

The chain links TRBV28 to TRBJ1-4, with TRBD1 as a possible D gene (5 bases). This CDR3 region has 12 residues. Germline CDR1 and CDR2: MDHEN and SYDVKM. Trimming took off 8 bases at V and 8 bases at J, with 12 bases between the two ends. CDR3 DNA sequence: TGTGCCAGCGCAAGGGGCTGGGAAAAACTGTTTTTT. Protein sequence: CASARGWEKLFF.